This T cell receptor (beta chain) originates from a study of early T cells in non-severe SARS-CoV-2 infection. Study context: The study sequenced bulk RNA from unsorted whole blood, with chains unpaired.

Each cDNA molecule carried a unique molecular identifier. TCRdb redid the calling of the 5' RACE reads with MiXCR, one entry per CDR3 protein. Seen here are about 76,000 distinct CDR3 sequences, 15% to 17% observed once, and the top ten hold approximately 12%. This clonotype showed up just a few times. The antigen remains unidentified. The germline gives CDR1 LGHNA, CDR2 YSLEER. CDR3 length: 13 residues. Trimming removed 0 bases from V and 2 bases from J, with 4 bases in between. Study outcomes and limitations: Anti-spike CD8 responses were favored in VDJdb matching, and private and CD4 specificities were missed.

The V and J genes are TRBV4-3 and TRBJ1-1; D unresolved. The sequenced material came from whole blood. The TCR was taken from an adult who was a healthcare worker with PCR-confirmed SARS-CoV-2 infection or an uninfected control (not recorded which). CDR3 amino acids: CASSQDTNTEAFF. The CDR3 DNA follows: TGCGCCAGCAGCCAAGACACTAACACTGAAGCTTTCTTT.